Below, one TCR beta chain is given with its context. The data are from a study of blood T cell repertoires in COVID-19. Study information: Researchers got acute and convalescent COVID-19 samples from the United States, Italy and Spain. T cells, B-cell-depleted T cells, or PBMCs supplied cDNA or gDNA.

With 4 bases clipped from V and 7 bases from J, the junction kept 8 bases outside the gene matches. CDR3 length: 15 amino acids. Germline V gene lookup returns CDR1 MNHNY and CDR2 SVGAGI (reference sequence). Methods used by the authors: Scientists estimated how many nucleated cells there were by amplifying reference gene primers. TCRdb's table, derived via immunoSEQ multiplex PCR, lists solely in-frame clones and lacks some. The DNA was the basis for D and trimming; V, J and clone size are from that table. The table lists about 100,000 clones, roughly 92% of them singletons. The sequenced material came from peripheral blood. This receptor was taken from a man in his 70s with acute or convalescent COVID-19. The gene calls are TRBV6-6 and TRBJ1-4; TRBD1 agrees at 8 bases. The CDR3: CASSSQGASSEKLFF. CDR3 bases: TGTGCCAGCAGTTCGCAGGGGGCGAGTAGTGAAAAACTGTTTTTT.